This entry concerns a single T cell receptor beta chain. No antigen is known for it. The authors ran a second PCR of about 6 to 11 cycles using a sample-barcoded 5' primer and a J-beta primer mix. Every molecule of cDNA carried a tag from a template-switch adaptor with 12 random nucleotides. TCRdb reanalysed the 5' RACE reads using MiXCR and keeps one entry per CDR3 protein. In the table there are around 870,000 distinct CDR3 sequences, 29% of which are singletons. The CDR3 runs to 13 residues. The V and J ends lost 5 bases and 15 bases, in that order; junction bases with no gene match: 8. CDR1 is SGHTA, CDR2 FQGNSA, per germline. The study drew donors from healthy Caucasian individuals in Russia aged roughly 6 to 100. The sample belongs to a study of blood T cells in healthy people across ages. Findings of the study overall: Researchers deemed the diversity estimates from one million T cells underestimates. It was not known whether donors were CMV positive (a possible confounder of expanded clonotype changes).

The source material was blood. This rearrangement joins TRBV7-2 to TRBJ2-1, with 12 bases fitting TRBD2. The origin of this receptor is a woman aged 80 or over in good health. DNA of the CDR3: TGTGCCAGCAGCCCAAGACTAGCGGGAGTTTCGTTCTTC. It codes for CASSPRLAGVSFF.